Here is one TCR beta chain with its context. Antigen specificity is unknown. Per germline, CDR1 SGHAT and CDR2 FQNNGV. Trimming stripped 1 base from V and 11 bases from J, with 11 bases between. This CDR3 comprises 12 residues. TCRdb keeps only in-frame clones here, not all; method: immunoSEQ multiplex PCR. The sample includes more than 65,000 clones, around 80% seen only once; the top ten take around a fifth. The data originate from a study of T cell responses to AZD1222 COVID-19 vaccine. Overall study findings and caveats: Reports say nearly half of spike-specific TCRs go after unmutated variant regions. At baseline, seropositivity was found in only 5 to 7 AZD1222 recipients. Spike-specific TCR breadth and depth went up after people got two AZD1222 doses.

The TCR was taken from an adult in good health. The chain employs TRBV11-2 and TRBJ1-1; possible D gene TRBD1, 5 bases. The sample was peripheral blood, taken on day 0 of AZD1222 vaccination. The CDR3 coding sequence is TGTGCCAGCAGCTTAGGGAGGGGTTTGGCTTTCTTT. Protein: CASSLGRGLAFF.